The 24 T cell receptor beta chains below were found in one sample sequenced in a study of blood T cell repertoires in COVID-19. Using immunoSEQ multiplex PCR, the repertoire was profiled, and TCRdb retains in-frame clones only, with some absent. The sample comprises approximately 120,000 clones, 84% of which are singletons, and 6.6% rests with the top ten. The sequencing sample was made of peripheral blood. The receptor source for this set is a woman between 50 and 59 years old with acute or convalescent COVID-19.

V usage is TRBV29-1 and J usage is TRBJ2-2; 8 nucleotides line up with TRBD2. The CDR3 is made up of 14 amino acids. V gave up 4 bases and J gave up 6 bases; unmatched junction bases: 7. CDR1 and CDR2 (germline): SQVTM, ANQGSEA. The CDR3, as DNA: TGCAGCGTTGGCCGGGGGGGTTTCTCCGGGGAGCTGTTTTTT. Its translation is CSVGRGGFSGELFF.

Concerning this clone itself: A read error may account for a junction end that differs from germline. The V call is TRBV4-1, the J call TRBJ1-2; D remains ambiguous. The CDR3 extends over 13 amino acids. Germline values: CDR1 MGHRA, CDR2 YSYEKL. The CDR3 region is CAGSQDLIQGYTF. Here the CDR3 DNA reads TGCGCCGGCAGCCAAGATCTTATACAGGGCTACACCTTC.

V gene TRBV7-3 combines with J gene TRBJ1-1, with 12 bases lining up with TRBD1. Germline CDR1 is SGHTA and CDR2 is FQGTGA. The CDR3 contains 16 residues. The junction had 2 bases not matched to a gene; V was cut back by 2 bases and J by 1 base. CDR3 nucleotide sequence: TGTGCCAGCAGCTTAGGGACAGGGGGCGAGAACACTGAAGCTTTCTTT. It yields the protein CASSLGTGGENTEAFF.

The rearrangement links TRBV3-1 (or the pseudogene TRBV3-2) to TRBJ2-6; TRBD2 aligns across 14 bases. J was trimmed by 1 base and V by 4 bases; bases with no gene match: 9. This CDR3 is 20 amino acids long. Looked up from germline, CDR1 is LGHDT and CDR2 is YNNKEL (reference sequence). CDR3 residues: CASSRGLAGGFSSGANVLTF. In DNA, the CDR3 is TGTGCCAGCAGCCGTGGACTAGCGGGGGGATTTTCTTCTGGGGCCAACGTCCTGACTTTC.

The chain links TRBV19 to TRBJ2-1; 15 bases are a match to TRBD2. V gave up 5 bases and J gave up 9 bases; unmatched junction bases: 8. The CDR3 covers 16 residues. CDR1 is LNHDA and CDR2 is SQIVND in the germline V gene (reference sequence). The CDR3 loop reads CASSPGTSGGYSEQFF. The CDR3 DNA reads as TGTGCCAGTAGTCCCGGGACTAGCGGGGGGTATAGTGAGCAGTTCTTC. The complete variable domain, with remaining parts taken from reference TRBV19 and TRBJ2-1, reads DGGITQSPKYLFRKEGQNVTLSCEQNLNHDAMYWYRQDPGQGLRLIYYSQIVNDFQKGDIAEGYSVSREKKESFPLTVTSAQKNPTAFYLCASSPGTSGGYSEQFFGPGTRLTVL.

This clone was detected only a few times. The chain links TRBV4-1 to TRBJ2-1, with 10 nucleotides matching TRBD2. The CDR3 spans 19 residues. Germline V lookup: CDR1 MGHRA, CDR2 YSYEKL. J lost 3 bases, V lost 4 bases, and 15 bases had no gene match. This chain's CDR3 is CASSPQPGSGGGYYNEQFF. CDR3 nucleotide sequence: TGCGCCAGCAGCCCACAACCTGGCAGCGGGGGGGGGTACTACAATGAGCAGTTCTTC.

This clone was counted a few times. V and J are TRBV7-2 and TRBJ1-1, with 9 bases that match TRBD1. The CDR3 length is 14 residues. J was trimmed by 5 bases and V by 5 bases; bases with no gene match: 6. Per germline, CDR1 SGHTA and CDR2 FQGNSA. CDR3 region: CASSRTGVGTEAFF. DNA of the CDR3: TGTGCCAGCAGCCGGACAGGGGTAGGGACTGAAGCTTTCTTT.

The rearrangement links TRBV18 to TRBJ1-2; 10 bases agree with TRBD1. Trimming took 2 bases from V and 8 from J; bases not matched to a gene: 8. CDR3 size: 15 residues. Looked up from germline, CDR1 is KGHSH and CDR2 is LQKENI. CDR3 in DNA: TGTGCCAGCTCACCATCCCTAGGGACAGGGGACGGCTACACCTTC. Its protein is CASSPSLGTGDGYTF.

The CDR3 loop is CASSWGTGPLNTEAFF. The DNA for the CDR3 is TGTGCCAGCAGCTGGGGGACAGGGCCACTGAACACTGAAGCTTTCTTT. V usage is TRBV5-6 and J usage is TRBJ1-1; the match to TRBD1 covers 9 bases. The length of the CDR3 is 16 residues. Germline V gives CDR1 SGHDT, CDR2 YYEEEE. J lost 0 bases, V lost 3 bases, and 6 bases had no gene match. Full variable domain (rest looked up from reference TRBV5-6 and TRBJ1-1): DAGVTQSPTHLIKTRGQQVTLRCSPKSGHDTVSWYQQALGQGPQFIFQYYEEEERQRGNFPDRFSGHQFPNYSSELNVNALLLGDSALYLCASSWGTGPLNTEAFFGQGTRLTVV.

The V and J genes are TRBV5-5 and TRBJ1-2, with D possibly TRBD1 on 5 matching bases. V shed 2 bases and J shed 0 bases, with 11 bases lying between them. Germline lookup yields CDR1 SGHKS and CDR2 YYEKEE (reference sequence). The CDR3 extends over 15 amino acids. In DNA, the CDR3 is TGTGCCAGCAGCTTCCGGGACTCTCCTAACTATGGCTACACCTTC. As protein: CASSFRDSPNYGYTF.

This clone was observed a handful of times. The chain carries TRBV7-9 and TRBJ2-2; 7 nucleotides line up with TRBD2. The J segment lost 3 bases and the V segment lost 5 bases, leaving 9 bases of the junction unmatched. This CDR3 region has 16 residues. Germline V CDR1 and CDR2: SEHNR, FQNEAQ (reference sequence). The CDR3 protein is CASSPREVRYTGELFF. CDR3 nucleotides: TGTGCCAGCAGCCCCCGGGAGGTTAGGTACACCGGGGAGCTGTTTTTT.

Regarding this clone: Other nucleotide sequences from this sample produce the same CDR3. The rearrangement uses TRBV19 and TRBJ1-5; a possible D gene is TRBD1 (5 bases). V was pared by 3 bases and J by 0 bases, with 9 bases between. CDR1 and CDR2 from the germline V gene are LNHDA and SQIVND (reference sequence). This CDR3 is 15 amino acids long. Here the CDR3 DNA reads TGTGCCAGTAGTATTGGACAAGGTAGCAATCAGCCCCAGCATTTT. Residues: CASSIGQGSNQPQHF.

The DNA for the CDR3 is TGTGCCAGCAGCCAAGTGCGGGCAGCCGGTTCACCCCTCCACTTT. It is translated as CASSQVRAAGSPLHF. The chain uses TRBV3-1 (or the pseudogene TRBV3-2) and TRBJ1-6; no clear D gene. This CDR3 region has 15 residues. CDR1 and CDR2 (germline): LGHDT, YNNKEL (reference sequence). The V end was cut by 1 base, the J end by 9 bases, with 13 bases between.

The chain has TRBV19 and TRBJ1-2; D uncertain. Germline assignment: CDR1 LNHDA and CDR2 SQIVND (reference sequence). The CDR3 extends over 18 amino acids. Trimming removed 4 bases at V and 3 bases at J, with 24 bases between. CDR3 in amino acids: CASSTRGEGGLTYYGYTF. The DNA for the CDR3 is TGTGCCAGTAGTACCCGAGGAGAGGGCGGACTAACTTACTATGGCTACACCTTC.

Notes on this clone: Distinct nucleotide sequences in the sample also encode this CDR3. The V gene is TRBV18, the J gene TRBJ2-5; 7 positions agree with TRBD2. The CDR3 spans 15 residues. V lost 1 base and J lost 2; bases outside the gene matches: 4. Per the germline V gene, CDR1 is KGHSH and CDR2 is LQKENI. This chain's CDR3 is CASSPRAGLQETQYF. DNA of the CDR3: TGTGCCAGCTCACCACGTGCGGGACTACAAGAGACCCAGTACTTC.

This chain joins TRBV5-1 and TRBJ2-1, with TRBD2 identical over 8 bases. The CDR3 loop spans 16 amino acids. Germline CDR1 and CDR2: SGHRS and YFSETQ. V trimming: 0 bases; J trimming: 4 bases; junction bases outside the gene matches: 6. The CDR3: CASSLVASGGYNEQFF. In DNA form, the CDR3 reads TGCGCCAGCAGCTTGGTAGCCAGCGGGGGATACAATGAGCAGTTCTTC.

J is TRBJ2-1 and V is TRBV7-2; the D is unclear. The length of the CDR3 is 17 residues. Per germline, CDR1 SGHTA and CDR2 FQGNSA. V was trimmed by 4 bases and J by 8 bases, leaving 24 bases between them. In nucleotides, the CDR3 is TGTGCCAGCAGCTCCCCCCCCCGGTGGTCTCCTAACGATGAGCAGTTCTTC. Residues: CASSSPPRWSPNDEQFF.

The DNA for the CDR3 is TGTGCCTGGAGTTCTACTAGGCGGGATCAGCCCCAGCATTTT. This codes for CAWSSTRRDQPQHF. The chain links TRBV30 to TRBJ1-5; no reliable D call. The germline V and J ends were trimmed by 2 bases and 5 bases, with 13 bases remaining between them. The CDR3 covers 14 residues. CDR1 and CDR2 (germline): GTSNPN, SVGIG (reference sequence).

The chain links TRBV6-5 to TRBJ1-1; 7 bases fit TRBD1. The CDR3 is made up of 15 amino acids. CDR1 and CDR2 from the germline V gene are MNHEY and SVGAGI. After removal of 5 bases from V and 4 bases from J, the junction contained 10 bases not matched to a gene. Here the CDR3 DNA reads TGTGCCAGCAGTCTATACAGGGGTTTGGGCACTGAAGCTTTCTTT. As protein: CASSLYRGLGTEAFF.

The rearrangement uses TRBV9 and TRBJ2-3; D is perhaps TRBD1 (6 bases). V lost 4 bases and J 3 bases, leaving 18 bases between the germline ends. Per germline, CDR1 SGDLS and CDR2 YYNGEE. CDR3 length equals 16 residues. In DNA, the CDR3 is TGTGCCAGCAGCCCAGGGGTATCCCAGGGGACAGATACGCAGTATTTT. It yields the protein CASSPGVSQGTDTQYF.

The chain combines TRBV5-1 with TRBJ1-2; 10 bases fit TRBD1. Germline CDR1 SGHRS, CDR2 YFSETQ. Trimming removed 3 bases from V and 8 bases from J; junction bases left unmatched: 10. The CDR3 contains 15 residues. CDR3 sequence reads: CASSSPGQGFEGYTF. The CDR3 bases are TGCGCCAGCAGCTCCCCGGGACAGGGGTTTGAAGGCTACACCTTC.

V usage is TRBV12-3 or TRBV12-4 and J usage is TRBJ1-6; 7 nucleotides match TRBD1. The CDR3 spans 13 residues. The V gene end was trimmed by 6 bases and the J gene end by 7 bases; junction bases not matched to a gene: 3. The CDR3 bases are TGTGCCAGCAGGGGACAGCAAAATTCACCCCTCCACTTT. Translating gives CASRGQQNSPLHF.

This clone was seen once. V is TRBV5-1 and J is TRBJ1-1; perhaps TRBD1 as D (5 bases). Germline CDR1 reads SGHRS; CDR2 reads YFSETQ. The CDR3 has 14 residues. V lost 5 bases to trimming and J lost 1 base, with 12 bases between them. For the CDR3, the DNA is TGCGCCAGCAGGCCTCGGACAACGAACACTGAAGCTTTCTTT. Protein: CASRPRTTNTEAFF.

V usage is TRBV2 and J usage is TRBJ2-3; 7 bases are a match to TRBD2. CDR1 is SNHLY, CDR2 FYNNEI, per germline. Trimming took 1 base from V and 0 from J; bases not matched to a gene: 4. CDR3 size: 16 residues. CDR3 region: CASSEGKAGSTDTQYF. The CDR3 nucleotides are TGTGCCAGCAGTGAAGGCAAAGCGGGAAGCACAGATACGCAGTATTTT.